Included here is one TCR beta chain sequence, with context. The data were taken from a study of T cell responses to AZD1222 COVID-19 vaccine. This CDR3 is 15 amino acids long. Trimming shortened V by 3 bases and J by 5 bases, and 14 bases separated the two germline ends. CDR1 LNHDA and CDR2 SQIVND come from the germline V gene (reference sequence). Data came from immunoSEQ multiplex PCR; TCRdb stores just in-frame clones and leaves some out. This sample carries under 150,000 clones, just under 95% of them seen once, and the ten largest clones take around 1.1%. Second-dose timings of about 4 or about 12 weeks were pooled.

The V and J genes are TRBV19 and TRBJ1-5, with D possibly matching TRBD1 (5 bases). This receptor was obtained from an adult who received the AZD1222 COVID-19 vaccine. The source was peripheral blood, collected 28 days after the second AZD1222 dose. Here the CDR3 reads CASSMSARAYQPQHF. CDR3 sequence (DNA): TGTGCCAGTAGTATGTCCGCCAGGGCGTATCAGCCCCAGCATTTT.